Below are 26 T cell receptor beta chains sequenced from a single sample in a study of OX40 agonist ivuxolimab in advanced cancers. TCRdb's table, derived via immunoSEQ multiplex PCR, lists solely in-frame clones and lacks some. The repertoire consists of tens of thousands of clones, with 90% to 95% occurring once and the leading ten covering approximately 0.32%. Sequencing was performed on CD4+ or CD8+ T cells sorted from blood, taken in a trial of the OX40 agonist ivuxolimab. These receptors were collected from an adult with an advanced solid tumor such as melanoma, head and neck, liver or kidney cancer.

The chain is built from TRBV29-1 and TRBJ2-7; 8 nucleotides align to TRBD2. J lost 7 bases, V lost 6 bases, and 11 bases had no gene match. Germline V gene lookup returns CDR1 SQVTM and CDR2 ANQGSEA. The CDR3 consists of 13 residues. The CDR3 DNA follows: TGCAGCGTCCGCGCGGCGGGAGGTTTAGAGCAGTACTTC. It translates to CSVRAAGGLEQYF.

This clone was observed a single time. The V and J genes are TRBV6-1 and TRBJ2-3, with a tentative D call TRBD2 (5 bases). Between the trimmed V and J ends, which lost 7 bases and 1 base, there was a span of 15 bases. From germline, CDR1 is MNHNS and CDR2 SASEGT. The CDR3 has 15 residues. The CDR3 DNA sequence: TGTGCCAGCACCAGCGCAGGACTCGGCACAGATACGCAGTATTTT. Encoded protein: CASTSAGLGTDTQYF.

This clone has a single count. V and J are TRBV4-2 and TRBJ2-1; D is undetermined. This CDR3 region has 16 residues. V lost 0 bases and J lost 3, with 12 bases in between. Germline values: CDR1 LGHNA, CDR2 YNFKEQ. CDR3 loop: CASSQDRSSRYNEQFF. CDR3 sequence (DNA): TGTGCCAGCAGCCAAGATAGGAGCTCCCGCTACAATGAGCAGTTCTTC.

V is TRBV28 and J is TRBJ2-7; D is undetermined. Germline CDR1 reads MDHEN; CDR2 reads SYDVKM. Deletions cut 7 bases from V and 6 bases from J, with 19 bases between. CDR3 length equals 14 residues. The CDR3 is CASTLRALPGEQYF. The DNA for the CDR3 is TGTGCCAGCACCCTAAGGGCCCTGCCTGGCGAGCAGTACTTC. The full variable domain, in which reference TRBV28 and TRBJ2-7 provide the parts outside the CDR3, is DVKVTQSSRYLVKRTGEKVFLECVQDMDHENMFWYRQDPGLGLRLIYFSYDVKMKEKGDIPEGYSVSREKKERFSLILESASTNQTSMYLCASTLRALPGEQYFGPGTRLTVT.

V usage is TRBV15 and J usage is TRBJ1-5; no clear D. The ends were cut back, 8 bases at V and 1 base at J, with 9 bases in the middle. The CDR3 totals 13 residues. The germline V gene has CDR1 LNHNV and CDR2 YYDKDF (reference sequence). DNA for the CDR3: TGTGCCACCGGGTCTGGAAGCAATCAGCCCCAGCATTTT. Its translation: CATGSGSNQPQHF.

The genes are TRBV25-1 and TRBJ1-4; a possible D gene is TRBD1 (6 bases). V shed 1 base and J shed 8 bases, with 17 bases lying between them. CDR1 and CDR2 from the germline V gene are MGHDK and SYGVNS. The CDR3 consists of 16 residues. As DNA, the CDR3 is TGTGCCAGCAGTGAATCTTACGGGGGGCTGGACGAAAAACTGTTTTTT. Protein sequence: CASSESYGGLDEKLFF.

The rearrangement uses TRBV19 and TRBJ2-1; possibly TRBD2 for D (6 bases). CDR1 LNHDA and CDR2 SQIVND come from the germline V gene (reference sequence). The V end was cut by 1 base, the J end by 1 base, with 17 bases between. The CDR3 spans 18 residues. This CDR3 is CASSIGSEGVRSYNEQFF. In DNA, the CDR3 is TGTGCCAGTAGTATAGGATCGGAGGGCGTAAGATCCTACAATGAGCAGTTCTTC.

J is TRBJ1-5 and V is TRBV19, with TRBD1 as a possible D gene (5 bases). Germline V gene lookup returns CDR1 LNHDA and CDR2 SQIVND (reference sequence). V lost 6 bases, J lost 0 bases, and 15 bases lay in between. This CDR3 contains 16 residues. CDR3 region: CASRGGRFYSNQPQHF. In DNA form, the CDR3 reads TGTGCCAGTAGGGGGGGGAGATTCTATAGCAATCAGCCCCAGCATTTT.

This clone appeared once. V is TRBV19 and J is TRBJ2-7; TRBD1 might be the D (5 bases). With 3 bases removed from V and 4 bases from J, the gap between germline ends came to 13 bases. CDR3 length: 14 amino acids. Germline lookup yields CDR1 LNHDA and CDR2 SQIVND (reference sequence). CDR3 amino acids: CASSIGAGSYEQYF. The CDR3 DNA sequence: TGTGCCAGTAGTATTGGGGCAGGTTCTTACGAGCAGTACTTC.

The chain is built from TRBV5-1 and TRBJ2-6; possibly TRBD2 for D (7 bases). V lost 2 bases to trimming and J lost 1 base, with 19 bases between them. The CDR3 sequence is 19 residues long. Germline V gene lookup returns CDR1 SGHRS and CDR2 YFSETQ. CDR3 in DNA: TGCGCCAGCAGCTTAACAGGGAGGGCGTTAGGATCTGGGGCCAACGTCCTGACTTTC. This gives the protein CASSLTGRALGSGANVLTF.

The chain has TRBV29-1 and TRBJ1-3; 8 nucleotides agree with TRBD1. This CDR3 has 15 amino acids. V was clipped by 2 bases and J by 4 bases; unmatched bases: 7. Germline V gene data show CDR1 as SQVTM and CDR2 as ANQGSEA. The CDR3 loop reads CSVEHGQGGGNTIYF. The CDR3 coding sequence is TGCAGCGTTGAACATGGACAGGGAGGAGGAAACACCATATATTTT. The full variable domain, completed using reference TRBV29-1 and TRBJ1-3, is SAVISQKPSRDICQRGTSLTIQCQVDSQVTMMFWYRQQPGQSLTLIATANQGSEATYESGFVIDKFPISRPNLTFSTLTVSNMSPEDSSIYLCSVEHGQGGGNTIYFGEGSWLTVV.

This sequence joins TRBV18 and TRBJ2-7, with 8 bases identical to TRBD1. Germline assignment: CDR1 KGHSH and CDR2 LQKENI. The V gene end was trimmed by 2 bases and the J gene end by 2 bases; junction bases not matched to a gene: 5. CDR3 length: 15 amino acids. CDR3 sequence (DNA): TGTGCCAGCTCACCAGGACAGGGTGGCCCCTACGAGCAGTACTTC. Amino acid sequence: CASSPGQGGPYEQYF.

The chain links TRBV19 to TRBJ1-1; 11 positions agree with TRBD1. This CDR3 comprises 16 residues. V lost 4 bases and J lost 5; bases outside the gene matches: 9. Germline CDR1 is LNHDA and CDR2 is SQIVND (reference sequence). The CDR3 here is CASSTGTGGLLTEAFF. The CDR3 DNA reads as TGTGCCAGTAGTACGGGGACAGGGGGACTCCTTACTGAAGCTTTCTTT.

The gene calls are TRBV27 and TRBJ2-3; D is unresolved. The CDR3 spans 20 residues. V was pared by 6 bases and J by 2 bases, with 30 bases between. The germline CDR1 and CDR2 sequences are MNHEY and SMNVEV (reference sequence). The CDR3 DNA sequence: TGTGCCAGCAGCCACACCATGGGTGGCTGGACGCGCCGATACACAGATACGCAGTATTTT. It is translated as CASSHTMGGWTRRYTDTQYF.

The chain couples TRBV6-1 to TRBJ1-2; D might be TRBD1 (5 bases). Deletions cut 6 bases from V and 2 bases from J, with 13 bases between. Looked up from germline, CDR1 is MNHNS and CDR2 is SASEGT. There are 14 residues in the CDR3. For the CDR3, the DNA is TGTGCCAGCAGATGGGACTCCCCAAACTATGGCTACACCTTC. It translates to CASRWDSPNYGYTF.

The V call is TRBV5-1, the J call TRBJ2-7, with 8 bases aligning to TRBD1. The J segment lost 4 bases and the V segment lost 0 bases, leaving 3 bases of the junction unmatched. CDR1 SGHRS and CDR2 YFSETQ come from the germline V gene. The CDR3 spans 14 residues. Written as DNA, the CDR3 is TGCGCCAGCAGCTTGGGTACAGGGGGGTACGAGCAGTACTTC. Protein: CASSLGTGGYEQYF.

The V call is TRBV18, the J call TRBJ2-1; 11 bases agree with TRBD2. Germline V gene sequence: CDR1 KGHSH, CDR2 LQKENI. The CDR3 is 20 residues long. Trimming cost V 3 bases and J 0 bases; bases outside gene matches: 13. The CDR3 protein is CASSPVSLAGGPSSYNEQFF. The DNA of the CDR3 is TGTGCCAGCTCACCTGTTTCCCTAGCGGGAGGACCCAGCTCCTACAATGAGCAGTTCTTC. Looking up the rest from reference TRBV18 and TRBJ2-1 gives the full variable domain: NAGVMQNPRHLVRRRGQEARLRCSPMKGHSHVYWYRQLPEEGLKFMVYLQKENIIDESGMPKERFSAEFPKEGPSILRIQQVVRGDSAAYFCASSPVSLAGGPSSYNEQFFGPGTRLTVL.

V usage is TRBV11-2 and J usage is TRBJ1-2, with 9 bases that match TRBD1. Germline-derived CDR1 and CDR2 are SGHAT and FQNNGV. After removal of 5 bases from V and 5 bases from J, the junction contained 9 bases not matched to a gene. The CDR3 is made up of 15 amino acids. The CDR3 here is CASSPAGQGRYGYTF. CDR3 nucleotide sequence: TGTGCCAGCAGCCCCGCGGGACAGGGCAGGTATGGCTACACCTTC.

The chain recombines TRBV15 with TRBJ1-1; tentative D call: TRBD1 (5 bases). CDR3 length equals 14 residues. From germline, CDR1 is LNHNV and CDR2 YYDKDF (reference sequence). Trimming took 0 bases from V and 5 from J, leaving 10 bases between them. The CDR3 loop reads CATSRDLGQTEAFF. CDR3 in DNA: TGTGCCACCAGCAGAGATTTGGGGCAGACTGAAGCTTTCTTT.

The chain uses TRBV5-1 and TRBJ2-1; D remains unclear. Germline assignment: CDR1 SGHRS and CDR2 YFSETQ. This CDR3 comprises 15 residues. Trimming pared 0 bases from V and 6 bases from J, leaving 13 bases between. The CDR3 coding sequence is TGCGCCAGCAGCTTGGGAGATCGGTTTGCCAATGAGCAGTTCTTC. Its translation is CASSLGDRFANEQFF.

The rearrangement joins TRBV14 to TRBJ2-7; 8 nucleotides line up with TRBD2. This CDR3 is 15 amino acids long. Looked up from germline, CDR1 is SGHDN and CDR2 is FVKESK. After removal of 3 bases from V and 3 bases from J, the junction contained 7 bases not matched to a gene. CDR3 sequence reads: CASSHRAGVLYEQYF. In DNA form, the CDR3 reads TGTGCCAGCAGCCACCGAGCGGGAGTGCTCTACGAGCAGTACTTC. Drawing the rest from reference TRBV14 and TRBJ2-7, the complete variable domain is EAGVTQFPSHSVIEKGQTVTLRCDPISGHDNLYWYRRVMGKEIKFLLHFVKESKQDESGMPNNRFLAERTGGTYSTLKVQPAELEDSGVYFCASSHRAGVLYEQYFGPGTRLTVT.

The chain uses TRBV5-1 and TRBJ2-7; 7 bases map to TRBD2. CDR3 length equals 13 residues. The J segment lost 6 bases and the V segment lost 2 bases, leaving 5 bases of the junction unmatched. In germline, CDR1 is SGHRS, CDR2 YFSETQ. CDR3 residues: CASSFAGEVEQYF. For the CDR3, the DNA is TGCGCCAGCAGCTTCGCGGGAGAGGTCGAGCAGTACTTC.

V usage is TRBV7-9 and J usage is TRBJ2-6, with D unclear. The germline V gene has CDR1 SEHNR and CDR2 FQNEAQ (reference sequence). Trimming removed 6 bases from V and 5 bases from J, with 5 bases in between. The CDR3 runs 12 residues. CDR3 residues: CASSLRANVLTF. The CDR3 DNA sequence: TGTGCCAGCAGTTTAAGGGCCAACGTCCTGACTTTC.

This clone was seen a handful of times. This chain links TRBV10-3 with TRBJ1-4; 7 bases match TRBD1. V lost 6 bases to trimming and J lost 8 bases; unmatched junction nucleotides: 6. Germline assignment: CDR1 ENHRY and CDR2 SYGVKD. This CDR3 contains 13 residues. The CDR3 bases are TGTGCCATCAGACAGGGGATTGGGGAAAAACTGTTTTTT. Encoded protein: CAIRQGIGEKLFF.

J is TRBJ2-7 and V is TRBV7-8; possibly TRBD2 for D (5 bases). The V end lost 5 bases, the J end lost 2 bases, and 13 bases lay between the germline ends. Germline loops: CDR1 SGHVS, CDR2 FQNEAQ. CDR3 length: 14 amino acids. The CDR3 here is CASSPSDGTYEQYF. The CDR3 bases are TGTGCCAGCAGCCCATCGGACGGGACCTACGAGCAGTACTTC.

Turning to this clone: Other nucleotide sequences in the sample specify the same CDR3. The V call is TRBV7-9, the J call TRBJ1-5; the D gene is possibly TRBD1 (5 bases). Trimming stripped 3 bases from V and 4 bases from J, with 13 bases between. Germline V gives CDR1 SEHNR, CDR2 FQNEAQ (reference sequence). The CDR3 consists of 15 residues. CDR3 sequence (DNA): TGTGCCAGCAGCTTGGGGGTCGGTCGAAATCAGCCCCAGCATTTT. Translated: CASSLGVGRNQPQHF.